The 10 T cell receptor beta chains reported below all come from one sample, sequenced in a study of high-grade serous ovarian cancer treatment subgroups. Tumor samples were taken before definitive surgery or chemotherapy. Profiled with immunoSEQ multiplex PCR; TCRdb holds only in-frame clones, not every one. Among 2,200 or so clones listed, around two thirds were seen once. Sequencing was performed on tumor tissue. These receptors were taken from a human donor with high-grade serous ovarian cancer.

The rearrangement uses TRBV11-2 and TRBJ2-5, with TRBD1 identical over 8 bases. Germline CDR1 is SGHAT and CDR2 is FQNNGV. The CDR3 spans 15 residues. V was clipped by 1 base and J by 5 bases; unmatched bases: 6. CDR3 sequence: CASSLVAGGGETQYF. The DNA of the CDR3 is TGTGCCAGCAGCTTAGTTGCAGGGGGCGGGGAGACCCAGTACTTC.

The CDR3 nucleotides read TGTGCCAGCAGTTTATATATGGGAGAGACCCAGTACTTC. Residues: CASSLYMGETQYF. The rearrangement joins TRBV28 to TRBJ2-5; D call uncertain. Between the trimmed V and J ends, which lost 1 base and 4 bases, there was a span of 7 bases. The CDR3 has 13 amino acids. Germline V lookup: CDR1 MDHEN, CDR2 SYDVKM.

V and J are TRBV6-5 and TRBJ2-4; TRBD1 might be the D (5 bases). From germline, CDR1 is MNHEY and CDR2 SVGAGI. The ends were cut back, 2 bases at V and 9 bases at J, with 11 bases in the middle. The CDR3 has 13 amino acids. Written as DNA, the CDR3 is TGTGCCAGCAGTTACGACCGTAGGGGCATTCAGTACTTC. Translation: CASSYDRRGIQYF.

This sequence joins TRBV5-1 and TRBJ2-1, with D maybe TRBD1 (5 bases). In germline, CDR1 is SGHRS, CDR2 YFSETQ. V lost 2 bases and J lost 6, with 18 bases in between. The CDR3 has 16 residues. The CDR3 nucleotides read TGCGCCAGCAGCTTCACAGGAGCCCTCTTCCTCAATGAGCAGTTCTTC. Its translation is CASSFTGALFLNEQFF.

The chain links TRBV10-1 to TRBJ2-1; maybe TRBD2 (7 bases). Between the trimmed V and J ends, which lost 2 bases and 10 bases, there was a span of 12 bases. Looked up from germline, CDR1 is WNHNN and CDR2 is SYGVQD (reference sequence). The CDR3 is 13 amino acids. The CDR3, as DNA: TGCGCCAGCAGTGAGACAGGGAGGGGAGAGCAGTTCTTC. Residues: CASSETGRGEQFF.

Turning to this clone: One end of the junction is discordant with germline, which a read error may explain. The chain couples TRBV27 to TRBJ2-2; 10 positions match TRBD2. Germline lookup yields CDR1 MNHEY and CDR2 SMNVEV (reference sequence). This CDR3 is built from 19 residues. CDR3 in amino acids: CASTGTKASGSYPTRELFF. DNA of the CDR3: TGTGCCAGCACTGGGACCAAGGCTAGCGGGAGTTATCCCACCCGGGAGCTGTTTTTT.

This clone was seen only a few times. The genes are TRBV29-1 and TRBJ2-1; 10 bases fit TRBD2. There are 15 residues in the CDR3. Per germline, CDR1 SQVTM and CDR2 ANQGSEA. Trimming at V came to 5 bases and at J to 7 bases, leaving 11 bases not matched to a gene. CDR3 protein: CSVKQIAGGMNEQFF. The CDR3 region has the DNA TGCAGCGTTAAGCAGATAGCGGGAGGCATGAATGAGCAGTTCTTC.

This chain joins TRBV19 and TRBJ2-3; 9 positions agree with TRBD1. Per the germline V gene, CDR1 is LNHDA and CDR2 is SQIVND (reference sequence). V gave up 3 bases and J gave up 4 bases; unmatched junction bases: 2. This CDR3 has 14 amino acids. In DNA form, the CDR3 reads TGTGCCAGTAGTATCGGACAGGGGTCAGATACGCAGTATTTT. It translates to CASSIGQGSDTQYF.

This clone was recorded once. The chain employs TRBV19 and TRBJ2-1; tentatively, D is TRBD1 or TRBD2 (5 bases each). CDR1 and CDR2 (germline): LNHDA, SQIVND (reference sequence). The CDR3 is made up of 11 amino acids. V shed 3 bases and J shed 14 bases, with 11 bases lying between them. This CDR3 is CASSMGRRKFF. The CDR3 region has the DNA TGTGCCAGTAGTATGGGGCGGAGGAAGTTCTTC.

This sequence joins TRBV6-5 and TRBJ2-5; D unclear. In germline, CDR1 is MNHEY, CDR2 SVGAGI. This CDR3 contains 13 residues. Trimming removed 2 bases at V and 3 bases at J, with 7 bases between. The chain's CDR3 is CASSYLPKETQYF. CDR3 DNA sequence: TGTGCCAGCAGTTACCTTCCGAAAGAGACCCAGTACTTC.